This entry concerns a single T cell receptor beta chain. What it binds is unknown. Sequencing was performed with immunoSEQ multiplex PCR; in TCRdb, only in-frame clones are kept and a portion is missing. Of 55,000 to 80,000 clones listed, about four fifths were seen once; the top ten hold 12%. The CDR3 consists of 14 residues. Germline CDR1 reads MNHEY; CDR2 reads SVGAGI. The V segment lost 6 bases and the J segment 4 bases; nucleotides outside the gene matches: 7. The ViraFEST assay expanded antigen-specific CD4+ T cells with viral peptide pools before sequencing. Following a roughly 9-day culture, CD4+ T cells were purified. The healthy vaccine recipients, who had no prior SARS-CoV-2 infection, showed negative nucleocapsid antibodies. The data are from a study of vaccination effects on CD4 cells after COVID-19.

This chain uses TRBV6-5 with TRBJ2-5, with 8 bases lining up with TRBD2. The sequence came from a human donor who received a COVID-19 vaccine. Specimen: CD4+ T cells from PBMCs cultured with SARS-CoV-2 spike peptides, collected before COVID-19 vaccination. The CDR3 region has the DNA TGTGCCAGCAGGGTGACGGGGGGGCGAGAGACCCAGTACTTC. Its protein is CASRVTGGRETQYF.